This T cell receptor (beta chain) was recorded in a study of blood T cells in healthy people across ages. A sample-barcoded 5' primer and a J-beta primer mix were used in a second PCR of about 7 to 12 cycles. TCRdb used MiXCR to reprocess the 5' RACE reads, holding one entry per CDR3 protein. Among fewer than 1 million distinct CDR3 sequences listed, under 45% were seen once. V was clipped by 1 base and J by 4 bases, with 13 bases between them. Germline V lookup: CDR1 MGHRA, CDR2 YSYEKL. The CDR3 spans 15 residues. Regarding this clonotype: The target antigen is unknown.

Study findings and constraints: Versus aged donors, long-lived donors had higher diversity and more naive CD4+ cells.

This clonotype was sampled from a man aged 60-69 years in good health. The rearrangement links TRBV4-1 to TRBJ1-1; D not resolved. Material for sequencing was blood. CDR3 sequence reads: CASSQAWTLSTEAFF. The CDR3 region has the DNA TGCGCCAGCAGCCAAGCATGGACTTTGAGCACTGAAGCTTTCTTT.